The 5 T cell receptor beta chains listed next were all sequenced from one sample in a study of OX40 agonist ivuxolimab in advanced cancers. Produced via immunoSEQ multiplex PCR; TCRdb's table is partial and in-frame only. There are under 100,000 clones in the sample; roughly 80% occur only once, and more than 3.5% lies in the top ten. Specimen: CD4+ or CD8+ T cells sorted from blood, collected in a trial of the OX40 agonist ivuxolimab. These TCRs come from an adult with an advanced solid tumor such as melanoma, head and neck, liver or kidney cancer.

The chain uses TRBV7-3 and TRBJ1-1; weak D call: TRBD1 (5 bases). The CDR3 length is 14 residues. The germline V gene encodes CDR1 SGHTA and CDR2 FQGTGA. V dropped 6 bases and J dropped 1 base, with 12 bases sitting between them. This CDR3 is CASRQGAANTEAFF. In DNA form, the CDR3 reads TGTGCCAGCAGACAAGGGGCGGCGAACACTGAAGCTTTCTTT.

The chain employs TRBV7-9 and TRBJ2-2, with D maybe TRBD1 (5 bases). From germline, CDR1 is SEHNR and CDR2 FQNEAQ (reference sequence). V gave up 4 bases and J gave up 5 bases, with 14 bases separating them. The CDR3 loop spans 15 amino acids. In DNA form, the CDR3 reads TGTGCCAGCAGCTCGACCTACCAGGGAACCGGGGAGCTGTTTTTT. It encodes CASSSTYQGTGELFF.

The CDR3 loop is CASSYSWQMGEQYF. CDR3 sequence (DNA): TGTGCCAGCAGTTACTCGTGGCAGATGGGGGAGCAGTACTTC. V and J are TRBV6-6 and TRBJ2-7; D is uncertain. The V gene lost 0 bases and the J gene lost 7 bases, with 13 bases spanning the gap. The CDR3 runs to 14 residues. CDR1 is MNHNY and CDR2 is SVGAGI in the germline V gene (reference sequence).

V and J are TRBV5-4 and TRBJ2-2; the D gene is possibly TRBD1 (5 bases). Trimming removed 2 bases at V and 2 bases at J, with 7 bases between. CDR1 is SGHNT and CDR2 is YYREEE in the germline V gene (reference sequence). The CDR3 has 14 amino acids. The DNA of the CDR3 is TGTGCCAGCAGCTTAGACAGAAACACCGGGGAGCTGTTTTTT. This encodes CASSLDRNTGELFF.

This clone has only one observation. The CDR3 loop is CASSHGQSMIGYTF. CDR3 DNA: TGTGCCAGCAGCCACGGACAGTCTATGATAGGCTACACCTTC. The chain recombines TRBV11-2 with TRBJ1-2; D possibly corresponds to TRBD1 (6 bases). Germline V gene sequence: CDR1 SGHAT, CDR2 FQNNGV. V lost 5 bases to trimming and J lost 8 bases, with 18 bases between them. CDR3 length: 14 residues.